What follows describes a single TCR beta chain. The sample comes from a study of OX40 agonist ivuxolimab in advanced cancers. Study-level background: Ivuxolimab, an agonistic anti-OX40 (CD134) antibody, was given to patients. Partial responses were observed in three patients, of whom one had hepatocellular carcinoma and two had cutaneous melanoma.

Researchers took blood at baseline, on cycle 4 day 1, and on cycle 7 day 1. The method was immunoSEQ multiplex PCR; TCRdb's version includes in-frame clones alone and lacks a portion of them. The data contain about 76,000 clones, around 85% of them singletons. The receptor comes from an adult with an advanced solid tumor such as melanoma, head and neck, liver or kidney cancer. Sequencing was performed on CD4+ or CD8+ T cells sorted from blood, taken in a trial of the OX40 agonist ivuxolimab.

Here the CDR3 reads CASSPGTGRRSGNTIYF. The CDR3 DNA follows: TGTGCCAGCTCACCAGGGACAGGCCGACGCTCTGGAAACACCATATATTTT. V is TRBV18 and J is TRBJ1-3, with 8 bases lining up with TRBD1. The length of the CDR3 is 17 residues. Germline V gene data show CDR1 as KGHSH and CDR2 as LQKENI. V shed 2 bases and J 0 bases; nucleotides not matched to a gene: 6.